The following is a TCR beta chain sequence with its context. The antigen is unknown. These data come from a study of somatic mutations in cytotoxic T cells in rheumatoid arthritis. Study details: Patient blood, which was peripheral blood collected as 30 ml EDTA, was drawn right after diagnosis and before any treatment started. Study-wide results and caveats: CD8+ T cells showed clonality that did not differ significantly between patients with rheumatoid arthritis and age-matched healthy controls. CD8+ clonality increased with age in rheumatoid arthritis patients but not in healthy controls.

Using immunoSEQ multiplex PCR, the repertoire was profiled, and TCRdb retains in-frame clones only, with some absent. In the table there are about 15,000 clones, roughly 77% of which are singletons. Magnetic beads with positive selection isolated CD4+ and CD8+ fractions, whose purity was verified by flow cytometry. J was trimmed by 8 bases and V by 4 bases; bases with no gene match: 3. The length of the CDR3 is 13 residues. CDR1 is PRHDT, CDR2 FYEKMQ, per germline (reference sequence). The chain carries TRBV13 and TRBJ2-1, with TRBD1 matching over 9 bases. The specimen was CD8+ T cells sorted from blood. The TCR sequence derives from an adult with rheumatoid arthritis. CDR3 residues: CASSYDRGYEQFF. CDR3 DNA: TGTGCCAGCAGCTACGACAGGGGGTATGAGCAGTTCTTC.